This T cell receptor beta chain was obtained from a study of T cells in Graves' hyperthyroidism and ophthalmopathy. Looking at the study overall: The initial diagnosis was the point when peripheral blood was collected, ahead of any treatment. Notes on the study in general: Most clonotypes that expanded in the thyroid above 0.001 also showed up in blood.

CDR3 size: 15 residues. Using RNA transcripts as the source, TCR beta CDR3 regions were amplified. An initial round of RT-PCR targeting the TCR CDR3 relied on the HTBI primer set. In TCRdb, the multiplex PCR reads were re-called with MiXCR into one record per CDR3 protein. The repertoire holds a few hundred thousand distinct CDR3 sequences, more than 13% seen once, with less than 35% in the top ten. Orbital computed tomography and thyroid ultrasound, together with serum TRAb and thyroxine and clinical symptoms, were used for diagnoses. A remark on this clonotype: Its target is not known. A read error may be the cause here, since a much bigger clone is one base away.

This chain joins TRBV12-3 or TRBV12-4 and TRBJ2-7; 12 positions match TRBD2. The closer fit of TRBJ2-1 to the DNA end suggests the J call may be wrong. This sequence originates from a woman between 25 and 40 years old with Graves' hyperthyroidism. Sample: blood. The CDR3: CASSFSSGRAYEQFF. As DNA, the CDR3 is TGTGCCAGCAGTTTCTCTAGCGGGAGGGCCTACGAGCAGTTCTTC.